These 14 T cell receptor beta chains were all obtained from the same sample, sequenced in a study of T cell changes during pregnancy in multiple sclerosis (dated by TCRdb to about 2019). Library generation was performed with the immunoSEQ multiplex PCR assay. TCRdb re-hosts the immuneACCESS table, in-frame sequences only. Its copies lack some clones; in the studies checked, an unresolved V gene accounts for under half of them, and the cause for the rest is not known. The sample table contains over 70,000 clones; only one count was recorded for 94% of them. The top ten hold roughly 2.4% of the sample. The material sequenced was peripheral blood, taken in the third trimester of pregnancy. The receptors derive from a female donor with multiple sclerosis, enrolled in a pregnancy study.

The chain joins TRBV7-9 to TRBJ1-5, with a possible D match to TRBD1 (5 bases). This CDR3 comprises 13 residues. Deletions cut 1 base from V and 6 bases from J, with 7 bases between. The germline CDR1 and CDR2 sequences are SEHNR and FQNEAQ (reference sequence). The CDR3 region is CASSLVGAQPQHF. In nucleotides, the CDR3 is TGTGCCAGCAGCTTAGTTGGGGCTCAGCCCCAGCATTTT.

This clone was seen a single time. The chain has TRBV6-1 and TRBJ1-2; maybe TRBD1 (5 bases). CDR3 size: 15 residues. V dropped 4 bases and J dropped 5 bases, with 17 bases sitting between them. Germline V gene data show CDR1 as MNHNS and CDR2 as SASEGT. This CDR3 reads CASSGRQFTGYGYTF. Here the CDR3 DNA reads TGTGCCAGCAGTGGACGACAGTTTACTGGTTATGGCTACACCTTC.

The J gene is TRBJ1-1, the V gene TRBV2; D perhaps matches TRBD1 (6 bases). Germline CDR1 and CDR2: SNHLY and FYNNEI. V was pared by 6 bases and J by 0 bases, with 20 bases between. The CDR3 runs to 17 residues. CDR3 amino acids: CASSGRGGRILNTEAFF. The CDR3 DNA sequence: TGTGCCAGCAGCGGGAGGGGGGGGCGGATTCTGAACACTGAAGCTTTCTTT.

This chain links TRBV7-6 with TRBJ1-2; D is unclear. Germline V lookup: CDR1 SGHVS, CDR2 FNYEAQ. This CDR3 comprises 13 residues. Trimming pared 0 bases from V and 4 bases from J, leaving 6 bases between. This CDR3 reads CASSLAVGYGYTF. The CDR3 DNA follows: TGTGCCAGCAGCTTAGCGGTCGGCTATGGCTACACCTTC.

The chain combines TRBV4-2 with TRBJ1-2; D remains ambiguous. Deletions cut 6 bases from V and 6 bases from J, with 8 bases between. The CDR3 contains 11 residues. Germline-derived CDR1 and CDR2 are LGHNA and YNFKEQ. The CDR3 nucleotides are TGTGCCAGCAGGGTCCGGGATGGCTACACCTTC. The encoded protein is CASRVRDGYTF.

The chain uses TRBV4-3 and TRBJ2-1; TRBD2 aligns across 14 bases. CDR3 length equals 18 residues. The V segment lost 1 base and the J segment 2 bases; nucleotides outside the gene matches: 4. Germline loops: CDR1 LGHNA, CDR2 YSLEER. Written as DNA, the CDR3 is TGCGCCAGCAGCCAAGTCCGACTAGCGGGAGGGCCCTACAATGAGCAGTTCTTC. It encodes CASSQVRLAGGPYNEQFF.

This clone was found once. The V gene is TRBV5-5, the J gene TRBJ2-7; D ambiguous. CDR1 is SGHKS and CDR2 is YYEKEE in the germline V gene (reference sequence). The CDR3 contains 12 residues. The germline V and J ends were trimmed by 3 bases and 3 bases, with 7 bases remaining between them. CDR3 region: CASSSENYEQYF. The CDR3, as DNA: TGTGCCAGCAGCTCAGAAAACTACGAGCAGTACTTC.

The J gene is TRBJ2-7, the V gene TRBV15; D might be TRBD1 (6 bases). The CDR3 spans 13 residues. Germline CDR1 is LNHNV and CDR2 is YYDKDF (reference sequence). V was trimmed by 3 bases and J by 5 bases, leaving 11 bases between them. The CDR3, as DNA: TGTGCCACCAGCAGGCAGGGGTCCGACGAGCAGTACTTC. Translating it yields CATSRQGSDEQYF.

The chain couples TRBV5-4 to TRBJ2-2; tentative D call: TRBD1 (6 bases). The CDR3 contains 14 residues. V lost 4 bases and J 9 bases, leaving 16 bases between the germline ends. Germline V gene lookup returns CDR1 SGHNT and CDR2 YYREEE (reference sequence). This CDR3 reads CASSPDLGGRELFF. In DNA form, the CDR3 reads TGTGCCAGCAGCCCAGATTTAGGGGGACGGGAGCTGTTTTTT.

The CDR3 DNA reads as TGTGCCAGCAGTTGGGGACAGGTTTGGGGTGAGCAGTTCTTC. As protein: CASSWGQVWGEQFF. The chain links TRBV28 to TRBJ2-1; 8 nucleotides align to TRBD1. The CDR3 has 14 residues. Per germline, CDR1 MDHEN and CDR2 SYDVKM. V gave up 4 bases and J gave up 9 bases; unmatched junction bases: 8.

The V call is TRBV28, the J call TRBJ2-1, with TRBD1 matching 7 bases. The CDR3 contains 12 residues. J lost 8 bases, V lost 2 bases, and 0 bases had no gene match. Germline loops: CDR1 MDHEN, CDR2 SYDVKM. The CDR3 region is CASSLTGDEQFF. In nucleotides, the CDR3 is TGTGCCAGCAGTTTAACAGGGGATGAGCAGTTCTTC.

The genes are TRBV28 and TRBJ1-5, with TRBD1 as a possible D gene (5 bases). The CDR3 spans 15 residues. V gave up 2 bases and J gave up 0 bases, with 8 bases separating them. Germline V gives CDR1 MDHEN, CDR2 SYDVKM. In DNA, the CDR3 is TGTGCCAGCAGTTTAACCAGGGCTAGCAATCAGCCCCAGCATTTT. Amino acids: CASSLTRASNQPQHF.

The chain joins TRBV27 to TRBJ2-7; no clear D. The CDR3 covers 14 residues. V shed 4 bases and J shed 4 bases, with 14 bases lying between them. CDR1 MNHEY and CDR2 SMNVEV come from the germline V gene (reference sequence). This chain's CDR3 is CASSSSIGGYEQYF. In DNA, the CDR3 is TGTGCCAGCAGTTCATCCATCGGCGGATACGAGCAGTACTTC.

The chain employs TRBV11-3 and TRBJ2-1; 7 nucleotides agree with TRBD1. Germline V CDR1 and CDR2: SGHNT, YENEEA. The CDR3 covers 12 residues. Unmatched junction bases numbered 6, after V lost 4 bases and J lost 12 bases. Here the CDR3 reads CASSSTGVRQFF. As DNA, the CDR3 is TGTGCCAGCAGCTCCACAGGGGTCCGGCAGTTCTTC. Supplemented by reference TRBV11-3 and TRBJ2-1, the full variable domain reads EAGVVQSPRYKIIEKKQPVAFWCNPISGHNTLYWYLQNLGQGPELLIRYENEEAVDDSQLPKDRFSAERLKGVDSTLKIQPAELGDSAVYLCASSSTGVRQFFGPGTRLTVL.